This T cell receptor (beta chain) was identified during a study of identical twins. Study-wide findings and caveats: Findings depended on cross-sectional statistics rather than tracking the same donors. Twin-shared out-of-frame alpha sequences showed excess low generation probability. Models predicted less out-of-frame TCR alpha sharing in monozygotic twins than was found.

Deletions cut 7 bases from V and 7 bases from J, with 13 bases between. Germline values: CDR1 SGHAT, CDR2 FQNNGV. CDR3 length: 12 residues. Template switching added a universal primer site, and cDNA bore unique molecular identifiers. TCRdb analysed the 5' RACE reads with MiXCR anew, one entry per CDR3 protein. The data contain some 500,000 distinct CDR3 sequences, approximately 9.6% of them singletons. With respect to this clonotype: Its antigen is undetermined.

These sequences were also reported in another study, on yellow fever vaccine responses in identical twins.

This rearrangement joins TRBV11-2 to TRBJ2-5; D remains ambiguous. The TCR originated in a woman between 18 and 29 years old in good health. Source material: PBMCs. The CDR3 DNA is TGTGCCAGCACGTCACGTCCGGGGACCCAGTACTTC. Encoded protein: CASTSRPGTQYF.